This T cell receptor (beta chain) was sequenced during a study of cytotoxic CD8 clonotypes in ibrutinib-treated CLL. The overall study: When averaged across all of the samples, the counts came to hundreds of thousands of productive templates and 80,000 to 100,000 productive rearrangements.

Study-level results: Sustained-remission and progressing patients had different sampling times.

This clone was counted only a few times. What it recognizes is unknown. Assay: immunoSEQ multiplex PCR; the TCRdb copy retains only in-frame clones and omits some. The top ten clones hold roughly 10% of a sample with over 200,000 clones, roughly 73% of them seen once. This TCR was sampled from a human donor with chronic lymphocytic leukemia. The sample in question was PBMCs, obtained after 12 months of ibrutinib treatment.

The CDR3 region is CAWINLGNTIYF. CDR3 DNA sequence: TGTGCCTGGATAAACCTCGGAAACACCATATATTTT. This chain connects TRBV30 to TRBJ1-3, with unresolved D. Germline loops: CDR1 GTSNPN, CDR2 SVGIG (reference sequence). The CDR3 is 12 residues long. The ends were cut back, 4 bases at V and 4 bases at J, with 8 bases in the middle.